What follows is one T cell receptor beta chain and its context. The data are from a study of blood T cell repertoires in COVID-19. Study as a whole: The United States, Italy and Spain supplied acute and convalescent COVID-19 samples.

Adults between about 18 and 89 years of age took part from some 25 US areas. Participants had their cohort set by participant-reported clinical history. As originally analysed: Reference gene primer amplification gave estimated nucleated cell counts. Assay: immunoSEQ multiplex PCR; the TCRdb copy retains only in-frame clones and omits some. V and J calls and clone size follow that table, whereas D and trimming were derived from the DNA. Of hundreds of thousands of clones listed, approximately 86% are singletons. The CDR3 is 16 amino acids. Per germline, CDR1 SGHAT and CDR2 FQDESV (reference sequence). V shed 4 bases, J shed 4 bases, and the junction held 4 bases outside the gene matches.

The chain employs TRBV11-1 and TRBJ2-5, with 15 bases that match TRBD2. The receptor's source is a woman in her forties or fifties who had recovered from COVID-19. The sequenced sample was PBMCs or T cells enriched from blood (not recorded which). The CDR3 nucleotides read TGTGCCAGCAGCTCCGGGACTAGCGGGAGGTCAGAGACCCAGTACTTC. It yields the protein CASSSGTSGRSETQYF.